Reported below is one TCR beta chain. Its antigen remains unidentified. With a much larger clone just one base away, this may be a read error. The study's findings and limits: The larger cohort examined one V-J beta rearrangement, not whole repertoires. The TCR gene usage of tumor memory CD4+ T cells clustered together with blood and lymph node memory CD4+ cells and with lymph node naive CD4+ cells.

Per germline, CDR1 ENHRY and CDR2 SYGVKD. This CDR3 spans 14 amino acids. The memory fraction was CD4+CD45RO+CD25- cells. Full-length variable regions came from constant-region reverse primers plus semi-nested Nested Universal Primer A PCR. TCRdb recomputed calls from the 5' RACE reads with MiXCR, one row per CDR3 protein. The sample consists of about 5,300 distinct CDR3 sequences, roughly a third of them appearing once. Sequencing was carried out using memory CD4+ T cells sorted from blood. Documented subset: memory CD4+ T cells, CD4+CD45RO+CD25-. This receptor was taken from a female donor with breast cancer. The rearrangement links TRBV10-3 to TRBJ2-3; D is uncertain. Gene TRBJ1-5 matches the end of the DNA better, so the J call may be wrong. Written as DNA, the CDR3 is TGTGCCATCAGTGGGACTAGCGGGAGTGATACGCAGCATTTT. It yields the protein CAISGTSGSDTQHF.